The TCR beta chain described here comes from a study of blood T cell repertoires in COVID-19 (dated by TCRdb to about 2020). Regarding the complete study: Samples covering the acute and convalescent phases of COVID-19 were provided by collaborators in the United States, Italy and Spain. A freely available public database, intended as a resource for researchers studying the immune response to SARS-CoV-2, is where the repertoires were released. Samples were obtained from the ongoing ImmuneRACE study (first 160 participants) and from over 1,000 subjects provided by 6 global collaborators. The dataset comprised deeply sampled blood TCRbeta repertoires from subjects exposed to, actively infected with, or recovered from COVID-19. Where available, HLA class I and class II types were taken from metadata supplied by the sample provider and were not determined by assay-based typing. A de-identified subject ID, COVID-19 status, age in years and sex were almost always included in the sample metadata. The material from the prospective study consisted of cDNA or gDNA derived from T cells, B-cell-depleted T cells, or PBMCs. Broader findings and caveats from the paper: The quantity of clinical and demographic metadata differed by source and by participant and was supplied without curation.

The immunoSEQ Assay, a bias-controlled multiplex PCR, was used to amplify TCRbeta CDR3 regions from genomic DNA. The study's own analysis went as follows. Within the assay, amplification of reference gene primers was used to estimate how many nucleated cells each sample contained. Sequence reads were collapsed and filtered to measure the absolute abundance of every unique TCRbeta CDR3 rearrangement. For each sample, productive Simpson clonality was calculated as the square root of Simpson's diversity index across productive rearrangements. The clones in this table, taken by TCRdb from immuneACCESS, are in-frame only. Not every clone is retained; where verified, under half of the shortfall comes from an unresolved V gene, and the cause of the rest is unknown. D and trimming were read from the DNA, whereas the V and J calls and clone size are those reported in that table. Across this sample there are fewer than 75,000 clones, with roughly 89% seen only once. The ten largest make up about 9.2% of the sample.

Collaborating institutions collected whole blood in K2EDTA tubes following their own protocols. For TCRbeta analysis, collaborator samples were shipped as frozen whole blood, as isolated PBMCs, or as DNA extracted from either sample type. As for this clone: Its cognate antigen has yet to be identified. No base qualities exist here, and no much larger clone lies one base off it.

The CDR3 spans 12 residues, from the cysteine through the phenylalanine. The kept DNA is CDR3 alone, 36 bases in frame from the first base. The germline V gene (reference sequence) specifies LGHDT as CDR1 and YNNKEL as CDR2. V loses 6 bases, J loses 8 bases, and the germline ends lie 11 bases apart. Sequenced sample: peripheral blood. The TCR sequence derives from a man older than 75 with acute or convalescent COVID-19. The chain was built from TRBV3-1 (or the pseudogene TRBV3-2) and TRBJ2-1; D gene: possibly TRBD2, on 6 matching bases. CDR3 protein: CASRGGVDEQFF. The nucleotides read TGTGCCAGCAGGGGGGGTGTGGATGAGCAGTTCTTC.